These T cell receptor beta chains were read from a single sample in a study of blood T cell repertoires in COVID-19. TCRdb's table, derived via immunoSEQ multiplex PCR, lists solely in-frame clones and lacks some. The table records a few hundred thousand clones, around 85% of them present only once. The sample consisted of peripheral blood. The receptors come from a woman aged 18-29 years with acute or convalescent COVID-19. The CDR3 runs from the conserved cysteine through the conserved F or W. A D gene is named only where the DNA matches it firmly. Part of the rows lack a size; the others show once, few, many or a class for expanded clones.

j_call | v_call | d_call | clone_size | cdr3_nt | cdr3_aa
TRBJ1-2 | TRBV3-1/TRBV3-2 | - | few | TGTGCCAGCAGCCAAGAATTACAGAACTATGGCTACACCTTC | CASSQELQNYGYTF
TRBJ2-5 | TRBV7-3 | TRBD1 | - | TGTGCCAGCAGCTCAGGGGGCCTCGGAGAGACCCAGTACTTC | CASSSGGLGETQYF
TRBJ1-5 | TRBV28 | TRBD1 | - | TGTGCCAGCAGGGCTGGCAGACAGGGAATAAGCAATCAGCCCCAGCATTTT | CASRAGRQGISNQPQHF
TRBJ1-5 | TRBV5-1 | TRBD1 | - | TGCGCCAGCAGCCTCGGACAGGGGAGCAATCAGCCCCAGCATTTT | CASSLGQGSNQPQHF
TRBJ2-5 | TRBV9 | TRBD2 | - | TGTGCCAGCAGCGTAGTGGGAGGGCAGGGAGAGACCCAGTACTTC | CASSVVGGQGETQYF
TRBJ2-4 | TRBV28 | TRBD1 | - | TGTGCCAGCAGCTTTCCCCTATACCGGGACAGGGGTTCAGGCAAAAACATTCAGTACTTC | CASSFPLYRDRGSGKNIQYF
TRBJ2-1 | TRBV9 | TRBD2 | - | TGTGCCAGCAGCCCTATCCTAGCGGCCAGCTCCTACAATGAGCAGTTCTTC | CASSPILAASSYNEQFF
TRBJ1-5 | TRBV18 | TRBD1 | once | TGTGCCAGCTCACCAGGAGGACAGGGGGAGCCCCAGCATTTT | CASSPGGQGEPQHF
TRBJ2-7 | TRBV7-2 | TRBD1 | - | TGTGCCAGCAGGTTTACCGGGACAGGGGCAAACTACGAGCAGTACTTC | CASRFTGTGANYEQYF
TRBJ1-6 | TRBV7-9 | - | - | TGTGCCAGCAGCTTAGAAGAGTTTTCACCCCTCCACTTT | CASSLEEFSPLHF
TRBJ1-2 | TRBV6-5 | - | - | TGTGCCAGCAGCATGGGGGGGGCAAGGGGCTACACCTTC | CASSMGGARGYTF
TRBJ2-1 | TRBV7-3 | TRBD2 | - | TGTGCCAGCAGACCGAGCGGGAGAAGCAATGAGCAGTTCTTC | CASRPSGRSNEQFF
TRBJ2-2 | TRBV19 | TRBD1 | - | TGTGCCAGTAGTGTAAGACAGGGGGTAGGCACCGGGGAGCTGTTTTTT | CASSVRQGVGTGELFF
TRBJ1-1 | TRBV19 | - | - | TGTGCCAGTAGATGGGCGGGAAACACTGAAGCTTTCTTT | CASRWAGNTEAFF
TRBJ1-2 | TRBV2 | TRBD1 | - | TGTGCCAGGCGGGGACAGGGGGATGTTGAGGGCTACACCTTC | CARRGQGDVEGYTF
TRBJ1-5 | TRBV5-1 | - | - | TGCGCCAGCAGCTTCTCAGGGGGCAATCAGCCCCAGCATTTT | CASSFSGGNQPQHF
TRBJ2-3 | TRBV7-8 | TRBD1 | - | TGTGCCAGCAGCTTAGTGGACAGGGTTCCAGATACGCAGTATTTT | CASSLVDRVPDTQYF
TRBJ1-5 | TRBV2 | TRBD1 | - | TGTGCCAGCATGGGGGGGACAGGGAATCAGCCCCAGCATTTT | CASMGGTGNQPQHF
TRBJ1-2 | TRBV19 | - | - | TGTGCCAGTAGGAAGCCGGGGAAGGACAGCTATGGCTACACCTTC | CASRKPGKDSYGYTF
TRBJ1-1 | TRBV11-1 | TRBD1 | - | TGTGCCAGCAGCTCACCCGGGACAGGGAAGAGAACTGAAGCTTTCTTT | CASSSPGTGKRTEAFF
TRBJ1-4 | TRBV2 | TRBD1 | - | TGTGCCAGCAGACCGGGACAGGCTAATGAAAAACTGTTTTTT | CASRPGQANEKLFF
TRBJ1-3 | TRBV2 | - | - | TGTGCCAGCAGCCGCCCCACAGGGCTAAACACCATATATTTT | CASSRPTGLNTIYF
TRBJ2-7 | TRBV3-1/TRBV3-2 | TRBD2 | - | TGTGCCAGCAGCCAAAGGACTAGCGGGTTTACCTACGAGCAGTACTTC | CASSQRTSGFTYEQYF
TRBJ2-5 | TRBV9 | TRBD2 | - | TGTGCCAGCAGCGTGGGGACTAGCGGACATGGGACCCAGTACTTC | CASSVGTSGHGTQYF
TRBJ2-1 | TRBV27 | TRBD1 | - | TGTGCCAGCAGCTACAGGGGTCTAGAGGACAATGAGCAGTTCTTC | CASSYRGLEDNEQFF
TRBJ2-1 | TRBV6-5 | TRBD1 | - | TGTGCCAGCAGAACTTGGGACAGGGTTAATGAGCAGTTCTTC | CASRTWDRVNEQFF
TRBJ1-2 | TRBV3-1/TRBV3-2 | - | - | TGTGCCAGCAGCCAAGCCCAAGGCTACACCTTC | CASSQAQGYTF